These T cell receptor beta chains were read from a single sample in a study of T-cell memory formation after mild COVID-19. TCRdb re-analysed the 5' RACE reads in MiXCR, keeping a single row per CDR3 protein. The repertoire holds 500,000 to 600,000 distinct CDR3 sequences, roughly 18% seen once, with about 12% in the top ten. The sequenced material came from PBMCs or a T cell subset sorted from them (not recorded which). The receptors come from an adult woman who had mild COVID-19 (a few samples of this study predate the infection). Cell type and time point are not known. The CDR3 runs from the conserved cysteine through the conserved F or W. D genes are given only for firm matches. A row's size may be missing; if present it is once, few, many or a size class.

V gene	D gene	J gene	clone size	CDR3 protein	CDR3 DNA
TRBV7-9	.	TRBJ2-7	few	CASSLAGVGLDEQYF	TGTGCCAGCAGCTTAGCGGGTGTAGGGTTGGACGAGCAGTACTTC
TRBV7-3	.	TRBJ2-7	few	CASSRGVLYEQYF	TGTGCCAGCAGCCGAGGGGTCTTGTACGAGCAGTACTTC
TRBV20-1	.	TRBJ1-2	few	CRGYGKGYTF	TGCAGGGGGTACGGCAAAGGCTACACCTTC
TRBV9	TRBD2	TRBJ2-1	.	CASSQREGLGNEQFF	TGTGCCAGCTCTCAGCGGGAGGGCCTGGGCAATGAGCAGTTCTTC
TRBV12-3/TRBV12-4	.	TRBJ1-3	.	CASSQRAGSGNTIYF	TGTGCCAGCAGCCAACGAGCGGGGTCTGGAAACACCATATATTTT
TRBV24-1	TRBD2	TRBJ2-1	.	CATSATSGGDEQFF	TGTGCCACCAGTGCGACTAGCGGGGGCGATGAGCAGTTCTTC
TRBV19	.	TRBJ1-1	few	CASSWTAEAFF	TGTGCCAGTAGTTGGACGGCCGAAGCTTTCTTT
TRBV5-1	TRBD1	TRBJ2-5	many	CASSSGQGAGETQYF	TGCGCCAGCAGCTCCGGACAGGGGGCAGGGGAGACCCAGTACTTC
TRBV6-5	.	TRBJ2-7	.	CASRARLYYEQYF	TGCGCCAGCAGAGCCAGGCTTTACTACGAGCAGTACTTC
TRBV29-1	.	TRBJ2-1	few	CSVVGLAWGNEQFF	TGCAGCGTTGTCGGTCTAGCGTGGGGGAATGAGCAGTTCTTC
TRBV20-1	TRBD2	TRBJ2-1	few	CSARGLAVYNEQFF	TGCAGTGCTAGAGGGCTAGCGGTGTACAATGAGCAGTTCTTC
TRBV9	.	TRBJ2-3	few	CASSAGGYTDTQYF	TGTGCCAGCAGCGCTGGTGGATACACAGATACGCAGTATTTT
TRBV7-9	.	TRBJ1-1	.	CASSPRHSPEAFF	TGTGCCAGCAGCCCCCGGCACTCTCCTGAAGCTTTCTTT
TRBV27	.	TRBJ1-4	few	CASSVSRIGDEKLFF	TGTGCCAGCAGTGTATCAAGGATTGGGGATGAAAAACTGTTTTTT
TRBV5-1	.	TRBJ2-7	few	CASSRRSPYEQYF	TGCGCCAGCAGCAGACGGAGCCCCTACGAGCAGTACTTC
TRBV12-3/TRBV12-4	TRBD1	TRBJ2-2	many	CASRQIPGTAYTGELFF	TGTGCCAGCAGGCAAATTCCCGGGACAGCCTACACCGGGGAGCTGTTTTTT
TRBV15	.	TRBJ2-7	.	CATSRDLGPREQYF	TGTGCCACCAGCAGAGATCTCGGACCTCGCGAGCAGTACTTC
TRBV19	TRBD2	TRBJ2-1	.	CASIHEFRGDYNEQFF	TGTGCCAGTATACACGAGTTCCGGGGGGACTACAATGAGCAGTTCTTC
TRBV12-3/TRBV12-4	.	TRBJ2-7	.	CASSPSAWGEQYF	TGTGCCAGCAGTCCTTCCGCATGGGGCGAGCAGTACTTC
TRBV7-6	.	TRBJ1-4	many	CASSFLRDAPSF	TGTGCCAGCAGCTTTCTTCGGGACGCTCCCTCTTTT
TRBV7-2	TRBD1	TRBJ2-7	many	CASSRGGQGAYEQYF	TGTGCCAGCAGCCGAGGTGGACAGGGGGCCTACGAGCAGTACTTC
TRBV7-9	TRBD1	TRBJ2-5	.	CASSQGQGKETQYF	TGTGCCAGCAGCCAAGGACAGGGTAAAGAGACCCAGTACTTC
TRBV24-1	TRBD2	TRBJ2-1	many	CATSATSGRMGQFF	TGTGCCACCAGTGCGACTAGCGGGAGAATGGGGCAGTTCTTC
TRBV19	.	TRBJ2-1	few	CASSMRVNEQFF	TGTGCCAGTAGTATGAGGGTCAATGAGCAGTTCTTC
TRBV11-2	.	TRBJ2-3	few	CASSSPSEGGTDTQYF	TGTGCCAGCAGCTCCCCCAGCGAAGGGGGAACAGATACGCAGTATTTT
TRBV20-1	.	TRBJ1-6	.	CSARGVGGFSYNSPLHF	TGCAGTGCCCGAGGCGTCGGAGGGTTCTCCTATAATTCACCCCTCCACTTT
TRBV27	.	TRBJ2-2	few	CASSWMRGNTGELFF	TGTGCCAGCAGTTGGATGCGGGGGAACACCGGGGAGCTGTTTTTT
TRBV4-1	.	TRBJ1-1	.	CASSQARRDTEAFF	TGCGCCAGCAGCCAAGCGCGGAGGGATACTGAAGCTTTCTTT
TRBV6-5	.	TRBJ2-1	many	CASKTQNNNEQFF	TGTGCCAGCAAAACACAGAATAACAATGAGCAGTTCTTC
TRBV6-2/TRBV6-3	.	TRBJ2-1	.	CASSYMQGSSYNEQFF	TGTGCCAGCAGTTACATGCAAGGAAGCTCCTACAATGAGCAGTTCTTC
TRBV24-1	TRBD2	TRBJ2-1	.	CATSARGLAGAYNEQFF	TGTGCCACCAGTGCCCGGGGACTAGCGGGGGCCTACAATGAGCAGTTCTTC
TRBV6-6	TRBD1	TRBJ2-7	many	CASTGRQGLMYEQYF	TGTGCCAGCACAGGACGACAGGGGCTTATGTACGAGCAGTACTTC
TRBV2	.	TRBJ2-7	few	CASSPLLWGATSYEQYF	TGTGCCAGCAGTCCCCTCTTGTGGGGGGCTACCTCCTACGAGCAGTACTTC
TRBV7-8	.	TRBJ2-2	few	CASSFRANTGELFF	TGTGCCAGCAGCTTTAGGGCGAACACCGGGGAGCTGTTTTTT
TRBV27	.	TRBJ1-1	.	CASSIIQTHTEAFF	TGTGCCAGCAGTATTATTCAGACACACACTGAAGCTTTCTTT
TRBV18	.	TRBJ2-2	few	CATKKAAINTGELFF	TGTGCCACCAAGAAGGCAGCGATCAACACCGGGGAGCTGTTTTTT
TRBV20-1	.	TRBJ1-6	few	CSARATGVMGNSPLHF	TGCAGTGCTAGAGCGACAGGTGTTATGGGGAATTCACCCCTCCACTTT
TRBV11-2	TRBD1	TRBJ2-4	.	CASSNAGQGALGNIQYF	TGTGCCAGCAGCAACGCCGGACAGGGGGCTTTGGGGAACATTCAGTACTTC
TRBV5-1	.	TRBJ1-4	few	CASSLTGRRDEKLFF	TGCGCCAGCAGCTTGACCGGCCGCAGGGATGAAAAACTGTTTTTT